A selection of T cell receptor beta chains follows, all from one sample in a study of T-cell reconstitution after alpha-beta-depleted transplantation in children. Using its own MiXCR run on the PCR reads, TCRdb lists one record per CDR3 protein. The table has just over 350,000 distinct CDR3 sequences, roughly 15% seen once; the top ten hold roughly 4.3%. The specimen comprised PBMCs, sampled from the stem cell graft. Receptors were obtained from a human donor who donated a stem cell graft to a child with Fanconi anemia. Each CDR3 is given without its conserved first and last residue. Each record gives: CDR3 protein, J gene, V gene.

CDR3aa: ASSLMDSAGGYT
j_gene: TRBJ1-2
v_gene: TRBV28

CDR3aa: ASSLTSSGGAWDEQF
j_gene: TRBJ2-1
v_gene: TRBV5-1

CDR3aa: ASSGTASPS
j_gene: TRBJ2-4
v_gene: TRBV2

CDR3aa: ASSLAGETEAF
j_gene: TRBJ1-1
v_gene: TRBV5-5

CDR3aa: ASSPERNRNEKLF
j_gene: TRBJ1-4
v_gene: TRBV18

CDR3aa: ASSPPGQDIQY
j_gene: TRBJ2-4
v_gene: TRBV5-1

CDR3aa: ASSPLQGAGPYGYT
j_gene: TRBJ1-2
v_gene: TRBV7-9

CDR3aa: ASSPWDSSNTEAF
j_gene: TRBJ1-1
v_gene: TRBV5-1

CDR3aa: ASRTGTYNSPLH
j_gene: TRBJ1-6
v_gene: TRBV5-1

CDR3aa: ATSDSTSLGETQY
j_gene: TRBJ2-5
v_gene: TRBV24-1

CDR3aa: AGSPDGRTGELF
j_gene: TRBJ2-2
v_gene: TRBV5-4

CDR3aa: ASSLIRRRGGPPDTQY
j_gene: TRBJ2-3
v_gene: TRBV5-1

CDR3aa: ASSVDPSGGPANEQF
j_gene: TRBJ2-1
v_gene: TRBV9

CDR3aa: SVVFGGVYEQY
j_gene: TRBJ2-7
v_gene: TRBV29-1

CDR3aa: ASSGGGHDSGNTIY
j_gene: TRBJ1-3
v_gene: TRBV5-1

CDR3aa: ASSQAGTWGYSYNEQF
j_gene: TRBJ2-1
v_gene: TRBV3-1

CDR3aa: ASSYRTSGGTDTQY
j_gene: TRBJ2-3
v_gene: TRBV5-1

CDR3aa: ASSQIAGRELF
j_gene: TRBJ2-2
v_gene: TRBV4-3

CDR3aa: ASRTGSYNEQF
j_gene: TRBJ2-1
v_gene: TRBV7-2

CDR3aa: SAIQMNTEAF
j_gene: TRBJ1-1
v_gene: TRBV20-1

CDR3aa: SARDFGTGNTGELF
j_gene: TRBJ2-2
v_gene: TRBV20-1

CDR3aa: ASSEVAGASTDTQY
j_gene: TRBJ2-3
v_gene: TRBV6-1

CDR3aa: ASSPTPGQVETQY
j_gene: TRBJ2-5
v_gene: TRBV5-1

CDR3aa: ASSHNPGAGHQGDEQF
j_gene: TRBJ2-1
v_gene: TRBV4-3

CDR3aa: ASSRENRDHQPQH
j_gene: TRBJ1-5
v_gene: TRBV12-3/TRBV12-4

CDR3aa: ASSLEGAGSYNEQF
j_gene: TRBJ2-1
v_gene: TRBV5-1

CDR3aa: ASSLASGQGELF
j_gene: TRBJ2-2
v_gene: TRBV5-1

CDR3aa: ASSEDRPMNTEAF
j_gene: TRBJ1-1
v_gene: TRBV5-1